The clone carrying this T cell receptor (beta chain) was picked up one time. Its specificity is not known. TCRdb's copy holds only in-frame clones and misses some; the assay was immunoSEQ multiplex PCR. The data contain approximately 97,000 clones, around 93% of them singletons. The sample comes from a study of T cell responses to AZD1222 COVID-19 vaccine. Whole-study findings and limits: Reportedly, close to half of spike-specific TCRs are directed against unmutated variant regions. Possibly, clonal diversity was underestimated; donors were largely white British and included more females. Baseline seropositivity characterized only a handful of AZD1222 recipients.

The TCR comes from an adult in good health. Material: peripheral blood, obtained on day 0 of AZD1222 vaccination.

The CDR3 DNA is TGTGCCAGCAGAGGCGGGGGGCCAGGTGAGCAGTTCTTC. Its protein is CASRGGGPGEQFF. V gene TRBV13 combines with J gene TRBJ2-1; TRBD2 aligns across 8 bases. CDR1 and CDR2 from the germline V gene are PRHDT and FYEKMQ (reference sequence). The CDR3 length is 13 residues. V lost 6 bases and J lost 9; bases outside the gene matches: 7.